The 31 T cell receptor beta chains presented below share a single source sample, sequenced in a study of chemoradiotherapy in HPV16-positive cancers. The protocol was immunoSEQ multiplex PCR, while the TCRdb copy is restricted to in-frame clones and leaves out a portion. This sample yields tens of thousands of clones, of which 65% to 80% are seen a single time; more than 4.5% belongs to the top ten. The sequencing here drew on blood, taken from a patient who underwent chemoradiotherapy. Receptor source: a human donor with HPV-associated anogenital cancer.

The chain carries TRBV2 and TRBJ2-2; the match to TRBD1 covers 11 bases. V trimming: 3 bases; J trimming: 3 bases; junction bases outside the gene matches: 6. Germline assignment: CDR1 SNHLY and CDR2 FYNNEI. The CDR3 has 17 amino acids. CDR3 amino acids: CASSEGQGGFDTGELFF. CDR3 nucleotides: TGTGCCAGCAGTGAGGGACAGGGGGGATTCGACACCGGGGAGCTGTTTTTT. Complete variable domain (other parts from reference TRBV2 and TRBJ2-2): EPEVTQTPSHQVTQMGQEVILRCVPISNHLYFYWYRQILGQKVEFLVSFYNNEISEKSEIFDDQFSVERPDGSNFTLKIRSTKLEDSAMYFCASSEGQGGFDTGELFFGEGSRLTVL.

The chain employs TRBV5-1 and TRBJ2-5, with 8 bases identical to TRBD2. Germline trimming cut 2 bases from V and 7 bases from J; bases unmatched to any gene: 10. In germline, CDR1 is SGHRS, CDR2 YFSETQ. The CDR3 sequence is 15 residues long. The DNA for the CDR3 is TGCGCCAGCAGCTTTGGGCTTAGCGGGGTTTTGACCCAGTACTTC. Encoded protein: CASSFGLSGVLTQYF.

The chain recombines TRBV6-1 with TRBJ2-2; TRBD2 matches 12 bases. J was trimmed by 7 bases and V by 4 bases; bases with no gene match: 4. The germline V gene has CDR1 MNHNS and CDR2 SASEGT. The CDR3 runs to 15 residues. CDR3 coding DNA: TGTGCCAGCAGTGGACTAGCGGGGGTCGGCGGGGAGCTGTTTTTT. Its translation is CASSGLAGVGGELFF.

V gene TRBV18 combines with J gene TRBJ2-1, with D tentatively TRBD1 (5 bases). Germline CDR1 reads KGHSH; CDR2 reads LQKENI. The CDR3 runs 13 residues. The V end lost 3 bases, the J end lost 4 bases, and 7 bases lay between the germline ends. CDR3 DNA sequence: TGTGCCAGCTCACCGGGGCTTTACAATGAGCAGTTCTTC. This codes for CASSPGLYNEQFF.

The V gene is TRBV7-3, the J gene TRBJ1-6; a possible D gene is TRBD1 (5 bases). The V and J ends lost 3 bases and 6 bases respectively, with 6 bases between them. Germline V gene sequence: CDR1 SGHTA, CDR2 FQGTGA. The CDR3 totals 13 residues. In DNA, the CDR3 is TGTGCCAGCAGCTTGGGGGTTAATTCACCCCTCCACTTT. Translation gives CASSLGVNSPLHF.

This clone occurred once. The CDR3 loop is CASSSGNNYGYTF. For the CDR3, the DNA is TGTGCCAGCAGCTCTGGCAATAACTATGGCTACACCTTC. The rearrangement joins TRBV5-6 to TRBJ1-2, with D unclear. V was trimmed by 3 bases and J by 1 base, leaving 7 bases between them. The CDR3 is 13 residues long. Germline values: CDR1 SGHDT, CDR2 YYEEEE. Drawing the rest from reference TRBV5-6 and TRBJ1-2, the complete variable domain is DAGVTQSPTHLIKTRGQQVTLRCSPKSGHDTVSWYQQALGQGPQFIFQYYEEEERQRGNFPDRFSGHQFPNYSSELNVNALLLGDSALYLCASSSGNNYGYTFGSGTRLTVV.

This clone has only one observation. The chain employs TRBV11-3 and TRBJ1-1; TRBD1 aligns across 7 bases. The trim removed 7 bases at V and 2 bases at J, leaving 7 bases unmatched. Germline V lookup: CDR1 SGHNT, CDR2 YENEEA. The CDR3 has 14 residues. CDR3: CASNRQGGNTEAFF. The CDR3 DNA follows: TGTGCCAGCAACCGACAGGGAGGCAACACTGAAGCTTTCTTT.

The chain combines TRBV14 with TRBJ1-2; D is unclear. This CDR3 spans 13 amino acids. Germline V lookup: CDR1 SGHDN, CDR2 FVKESK. V was trimmed by 1 base and J by 6 bases, leaving 9 bases between them. CDR3 nucleotides: TGTGCCAGCAGCCAAGGGAGGGATGATGGCTACACCTTC. Protein: CASSQGRDDGYTF.

This clone has just one count. The V and J genes are TRBV19 and TRBJ1-5; D is undetermined. Germline CDR1 LNHDA, CDR2 SQIVND (reference sequence). The V end was cut by 1 base, the J end by 5 bases, with 12 bases between. The CDR3 covers 15 residues. The CDR3 sequence: CASSIGGSPYQPQHF. CDR3 nucleotides: TGTGCCAGTAGTATAGGGGGAAGTCCTTATCAGCCCCAGCATTTT.

The chain is built from TRBV7-3 and TRBJ1-1, with TRBD1 as a possible D gene (6 bases). Trimming removed 3 bases from V and 4 bases from J, with 12 bases in between. CDR1 and CDR2 (germline): SGHTA, FQGTGA. CDR3 size: 14 residues. CDR3 coding DNA: TGTGCCAGCAGCTTGGGGGCAGGGCGCACTGAAGCTTTCTTT. Translation: CASSLGAGRTEAFF.

Only a few counts were recorded for this clone. The chain recombines TRBV5-1 with TRBJ1-1; TRBD1 might be the D (6 bases). CDR3 size: 15 residues. The germline gives CDR1 SGHRS, CDR2 YFSETQ. The V end was cut by 1 base, the J end by 6 bases, with 16 bases between. As DNA, the CDR3 is TGCGCCAGCAGCTTGTCCGGGACAAGTAATGCTGAAGCTTTCTTT. Translated, it gives CASSLSGTSNAEAFF. Complete variable domain (other parts from reference TRBV5-1 and TRBJ1-1): KAGVTQTPRYLIKTRGQQVTLSCSPISGHRSVSWYQQTPGQGLQFLFEYFSETQRNKGNFPGRFSGRQFSNSRSEMNVSTLELGDSALYLCASSLSGTSNAEAFFGQGTRLTVV.

CDR3 amino acids: CASSQTDLRGAFF. The CDR3, as DNA: TGCGCCAGCAGCCAAACGGACCTCCGAGGAGCTTTCTTT. The chain combines TRBV4-1 with TRBJ1-1, with D unclear. The CDR3 contains 13 residues. Germline lookup yields CDR1 MGHRA and CDR2 YSYEKL. Trimming cost V 2 bases and J 10 bases, with 14 bases left between them.

The sample holds one count of this clone. The chain links TRBV27 to TRBJ2-1; maybe TRBD2 (6 bases). The V end lost 5 bases, the J end lost 4 bases, and 12 bases lay between the germline ends. This CDR3 is built from 14 residues. Looked up from germline, CDR1 is MNHEY and CDR2 is SMNVEV (reference sequence). The CDR3 loop is CASSPRERYNEQFF. The CDR3 DNA is TGTGCCAGCAGTCCCCGGGAGCGGTACAATGAGCAGTTCTTC.

The V and J genes are TRBV7-2 and TRBJ1-6, with a tentative D call TRBD1 (6 bases). In germline, CDR1 is SGHTA, CDR2 FQGNSA. The CDR3 is 16 amino acids. The ends were cut back, 0 bases at V and 7 bases at J, with 13 bases in the middle. The CDR3 protein is CASSLAVTGPNSPLHF. CDR3 in DNA: TGTGCCAGCAGCTTAGCAGTGACAGGCCCCAATTCACCCCTCCACTTT.

This clone was detected only once. The chain has TRBV6-1 and TRBJ2-7; 8 nucleotides align to TRBD1. V trimming: 7 bases; J trimming: 6 bases; junction bases outside the gene matches: 8. Germline V lookup: CDR1 MNHNS, CDR2 SASEGT. There are 13 residues in the CDR3. The CDR3 reads CASKMGQAGEQYF. CDR3 bases: TGTGCCAGCAAGATGGGACAGGCGGGCGAGCAGTACTTC.

This clone has a handful of counts. The V and J genes are TRBV6-6 and TRBJ1-1, with D perhaps TRBD1 (5 bases). Trimming took off 10 bases at V and 6 bases at J, with 24 bases between the two ends. CDR1 and CDR2 from the germline V gene are MNHNY and SVGAGI (reference sequence). There are 15 residues in the CDR3. CDR3 in amino acids: CATRTHQPGQSEAFF. In DNA form, the CDR3 reads TGTGCCACCCGGACTCATCAGCCAGGGCAATCTGAAGCTTTCTTT.

The V and J genes are TRBV5-1 and TRBJ2-5; 8 bases are shared with TRBD2. Germline CDR1 is SGHRS and CDR2 is YFSETQ. CDR3 length: 17 amino acids. V trimming: 0 bases; J trimming: 6 bases; junction bases outside the gene matches: 13. The CDR3 loop is CASSLGPASGGAKTQYF. The CDR3 bases are TGCGCCAGCAGCTTGGGCCCAGCATCGGGGGGGGCTAAGACCCAGTACTTC.

There are a few counts of this clone. V gene TRBV6-6 combines with J gene TRBJ1-1; weak D call: TRBD1 (5 bases). The CDR3 consists of 13 residues. Between the trimmed V and J ends, which lost 7 bases and 4 bases, there was a span of 13 bases. Germline CDR1 and CDR2: MNHNY and SVGAGI (reference sequence). The CDR3 sequence is CASNLQGVTEAFF. CDR3 sequence (DNA): TGTGCCAGCAACCTACAAGGGGTCACTGAAGCTTTCTTT.

V gene TRBV6-6 combines with J gene TRBJ1-2, with D tentatively TRBD1 (5 bases). V lost 0 bases to trimming and J lost 10 bases, with 9 bases between them. CDR1 and CDR2 from the germline V gene are MNHNY and SVGAGI (reference sequence). This CDR3 has 12 residues. The CDR3, as DNA: TGTGCCAGCAGTTACTCGGGGGAAGACTACACCTTC. This translates into CASSYSGEDYTF.

The rearrangement uses TRBV6-1 and TRBJ1-2; 7 bases are shared with TRBD1. V dropped 8 bases and J dropped 8; count of bases not matched to a gene: 14. The CDR3 is 14 residues long. The germline V gene has CDR1 MNHNS and CDR2 SASEGT. CDR3 bases: TGTGCCAGCTTTTATGAAGGGGGCCCTGGCGGCTACACCTTC. Its translation: CASFYEGGPGGYTF.

The chain has TRBV4-3 and TRBJ2-3, with TRBD1 matching over 8 bases. Germline CDR1 is LGHNA and CDR2 is YSLEER. The CDR3 runs to 15 residues. With 4 bases clipped from V and 4 bases from J, the junction kept 7 bases outside the gene matches. For the CDR3, the DNA is TGCGCCAGCAGCCCCAGGGGGCTAGCAGCAGATACGCAGTATTTT. Its translation: CASSPRGLAADTQYF.

This clone was seen more than once but under ten times. The chain employs TRBV7-9 and TRBJ1-1; maybe TRBD1 (5 bases). Germline lookup yields CDR1 SEHNR and CDR2 FQNEAQ (reference sequence). The CDR3 totals 14 residues. The ends were cut back, 1 base at V and 1 base at J, with 7 bases in the middle. In DNA, the CDR3 is TGTGCCAGCAGCTTAGGACAGTCGAACACTGAAGCTTTCTTT. As protein: CASSLGQSNTEAFF.

V gene TRBV2 combines with J gene TRBJ1-1, with a tentative D call TRBD1 (6 bases). Trimming shortened V by 1 base and J by 14 bases, and 14 bases separated the two germline ends. CDR1 is SNHLY and CDR2 is FYNNEI in the germline V gene. This CDR3 region has 12 residues. CDR3 nucleotides: TGTGCCAGCAGTGAAGGGGAATACAGGGAGTTCTTT. Translation gives CASSEGEYREFF.

The J gene is TRBJ1-5, the V gene TRBV11-2, with a tentative D call TRBD1 (6 bases). V shed 5 bases and J shed 6 bases, with 17 bases lying between them. The CDR3 covers 15 residues. Germline V gene sequence: CDR1 SGHAT, CDR2 FQNNGV. This CDR3 reads CASSAAGARPQPQHF. CDR3 DNA: TGTGCCAGCAGCGCGGCGGGGGCGCGACCTCAGCCCCAGCATTTT.

In its sample, this clone was seen a few times. This chain connects TRBV7-6 to TRBJ2-3; D tentatively fits TRBD1 or TRBD2 (5 bases each). The CDR3 is 15 amino acids. Trimming stripped 1 base from V and 4 bases from J, with 12 bases between. Looked up from germline, CDR1 is SGHVS and CDR2 is FNYEAQ. The CDR3 DNA reads TGTGCCAGCAGCTTAGGGGCTCGGGGCGCAGATACGCAGTATTTT. It is translated as CASSLGARGADTQYF.

The CDR3 nucleotides are TGTGCCAGCAGCTATGAGACAGGCCCGAACACTGAAGCTTTCTTT. Amino acids: CASSYETGPNTEAFF. The gene calls are TRBV7-9 and TRBJ1-1, with D maybe TRBD1 (6 bases). This CDR3 has 15 amino acids. The V end lost 4 bases, the J end lost 1 base, and 13 bases lay between the germline ends. Germline V gives CDR1 SEHNR, CDR2 FQNEAQ (reference sequence).

The chain is built from TRBV7-9 and TRBJ1-1; D is perhaps TRBD1 (6 bases). CDR3 size: 16 residues. The germline CDR1 and CDR2 sequences are SEHNR and FQNEAQ (reference sequence). V shed 4 bases and J shed 0 bases, with 15 bases lying between them. CDR3: CASSSNHGGLNTEAFF. CDR3 DNA: TGTGCCAGCAGCTCCAATCACGGGGGCCTGAACACTGAAGCTTTCTTT. Based on the CDR3 plus reference TRBV7-9 and TRBJ1-1, the full variable domain is DTGVSQNPRHKITKRGQNVTFRCDPISEHNRLYWYRQTLGQGPEFLTYFQNEAQLEKSRLLSDRFSAERPKGSFSTLEIQRTEQGDSAMYLCASSSNHGGLNTEAFFGQGTRLTVV.

The CDR3 bases are TGTGCCAGCAGCGTAGCAGGGGCAGACACTGAAGCTTTCTTT. It encodes CASSVAGADTEAFF. This chain links TRBV9 with TRBJ1-1, with a weak D call TRBD1 (6 bases). V gave up 0 bases and J gave up 3 bases, with 9 bases separating them. There are 14 residues in the CDR3. Germline CDR1 SGDLS, CDR2 YYNGEE.

The chain carries TRBV7-9 and TRBJ2-7, with D possibly being TRBD1 or TRBD2 (5 bases each). The CDR3 covers 14 residues. V was cut by 4 bases and J by 4 bases, with 14 bases left in between. The germline V gene has CDR1 SEHNR and CDR2 FQNEAQ (reference sequence). CDR3 residues: CASSSTGTAYEQYF. The CDR3 coding sequence is TGTGCCAGCAGCTCAACCGGGACGGCATACGAGCAGTACTTC.

The chain is built from TRBV5-1 and TRBJ2-3; D might be TRBD1 (5 bases). Germline V gene data show CDR1 as SGHRS and CDR2 as YFSETQ. The ends were cut back, 0 bases at V and 4 bases at J, with 15 bases in the middle. The CDR3 runs to 16 residues. DNA for the CDR3: TGCGCCAGCAGCTTGGGGGGCAGGGCACCATCAGATACGCAGTATTTT. This sequence encodes CASSLGGRAPSDTQYF.

The chain combines TRBV5-1 with TRBJ2-7, with D perhaps matching TRBD1 or TRBD2 (5 bases each). The CDR3 length is 14 residues. V was shortened by 2 bases and J by 6 bases, with 15 bases between the two germline ends. Germline CDR1 SGHRS, CDR2 YFSETQ. CDR3 nucleotides: TGCGCCAGCAGCTTCCTGGCTTATGGGGGCGAGCAGTACTTC. Translated, it gives CASSFLAYGGEQYF.